This TCR beta chain is drawn from a study of T cell changes during pregnancy in multiple sclerosis. This table comes from immunoSEQ multiplex PCR, and its TCRdb copy is limited to in-frame clones, with some not included. The sample contains 89,000 or so clones, about 90% of which appear only once. Trimming removed 6 bases from V and 6 bases from J, with 11 bases in between. The germline gives CDR1 DFQATT, CDR2 SNEGSKA (reference sequence). This CDR3 has 11 residues. V gene TRBV20-1 combines with J gene TRBJ2-5; D perhaps matches TRBD2 (6 bases). The sequence was obtained from a female donor in good health, serving as a control in a pregnancy study. Some clones in this sample may be carry-over from other donors' samples. This specimen was PBMCs, taken in the first trimester of pregnancy. The CDR3 here is CSAGGAKTQYF. As DNA, the CDR3 is TGCAGTGCGGGCGGGGCAAAGACCCAGTACTTC.